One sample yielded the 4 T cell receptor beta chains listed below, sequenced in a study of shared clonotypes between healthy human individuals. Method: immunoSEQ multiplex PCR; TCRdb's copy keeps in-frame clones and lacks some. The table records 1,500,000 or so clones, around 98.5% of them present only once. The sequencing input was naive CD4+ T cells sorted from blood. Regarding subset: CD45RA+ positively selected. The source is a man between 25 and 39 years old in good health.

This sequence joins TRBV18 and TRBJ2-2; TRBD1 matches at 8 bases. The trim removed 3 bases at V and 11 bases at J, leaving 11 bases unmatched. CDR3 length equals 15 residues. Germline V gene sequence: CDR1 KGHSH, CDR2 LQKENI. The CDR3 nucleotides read TGTGCCAGCTCACCGGGGACAGGATACCGGGGAGAGCTGTTTTTT. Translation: CASSPGTGYRGELFF. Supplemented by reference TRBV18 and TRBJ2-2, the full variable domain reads NAGVMQNPRHLVRRRGQEARLRCSPMKGHSHVYWYRQLPEEGLKFMVYLQKENIIDESGMPKERFSAEFPKEGPSILRIQQVVRGDSAAYFCASSPGTGYRGELFFGEGSRLTVL.

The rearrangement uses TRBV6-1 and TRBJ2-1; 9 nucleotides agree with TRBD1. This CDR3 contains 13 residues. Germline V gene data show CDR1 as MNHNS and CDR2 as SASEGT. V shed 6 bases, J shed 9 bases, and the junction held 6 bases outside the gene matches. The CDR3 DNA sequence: TGTGCCAGCAGCCGGGACAGGGTCAGTGAGCAGTTCTTC. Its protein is CASSRDRVSEQFF.

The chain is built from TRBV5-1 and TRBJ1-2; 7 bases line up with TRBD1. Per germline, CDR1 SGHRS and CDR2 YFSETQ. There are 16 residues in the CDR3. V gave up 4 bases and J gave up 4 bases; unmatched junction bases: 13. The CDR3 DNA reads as TGCGCCAGCAGCGCGAATCGGGACAGACCTATCTATGGCTACACCTTC. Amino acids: CASSANRDRPIYGYTF.

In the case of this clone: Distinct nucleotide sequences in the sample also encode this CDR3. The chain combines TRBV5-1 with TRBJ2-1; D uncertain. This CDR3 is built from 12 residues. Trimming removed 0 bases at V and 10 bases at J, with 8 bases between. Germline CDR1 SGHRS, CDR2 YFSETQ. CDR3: CASSLEAGEQFF. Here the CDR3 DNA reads TGCGCCAGCAGCTTGGAGGCAGGCGAGCAGTTCTTC.